A single T cell receptor beta chain is shown here with its context. Its antigen remains unidentified. Each CDR3 protein is one row after TCRdb ran MiXCR on the reads. The table has approximately 500,000 distinct CDR3 sequences, about 11% seen once. This sample was taken from a study of T cell repertoires in cytomegalovirus infection. CDR3 length: 13 residues. Trimming removed 5 bases at V and 4 bases at J, with 11 bases between. The germline gives CDR1 LNHDA, CDR2 SQIVND (reference sequence). Study-wide results and limits: Adding up the frequency of public TCR beta families identified people who carried CMV plus the relevant HLA. HLA-C-restricted CMV clonotypes gave the most frequent clonotype in two of eight donors.

This TCR was recovered from a human donor in good health (CMV status not recorded). Some clones in this sample may be carry-over from other donors' samples. The chain couples TRBV19 to TRBJ1-1; no reliable D call. Sequenced sample: PBMCs. CDR3 nucleotides: TGTGCCAGTAGTCGTACCAGAGGCACTGAAGCTTTCTTT. It translates to CASSRTRGTEAFF.